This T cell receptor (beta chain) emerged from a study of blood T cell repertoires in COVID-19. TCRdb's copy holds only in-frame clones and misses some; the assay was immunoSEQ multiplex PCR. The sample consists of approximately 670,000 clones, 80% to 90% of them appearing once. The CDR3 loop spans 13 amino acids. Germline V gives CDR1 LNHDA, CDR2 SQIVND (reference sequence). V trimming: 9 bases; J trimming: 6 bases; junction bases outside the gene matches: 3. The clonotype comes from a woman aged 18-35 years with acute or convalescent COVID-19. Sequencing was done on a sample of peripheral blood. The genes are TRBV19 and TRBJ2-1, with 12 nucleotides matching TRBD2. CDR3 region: CASTGLAGNEQFF. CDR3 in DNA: TGTGCCAGCACGGGACTAGCGGGCAATGAGCAGTTCTTC. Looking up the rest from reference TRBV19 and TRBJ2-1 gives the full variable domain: DGGITQSPKYLFRKEGQNVTLSCEQNLNHDAMYWYRQDPGQGLRLIYYSQIVNDFQKGDIAEGYSVSREKKESFPLTVTSAQKNPTAFYLCASTGLAGNEQFFGPGTRLTVL.